This T cell receptor (beta chain) was sequenced during a study of blood T cell repertoires in COVID-19 (dated by TCRdb to 2018 to 2020). For the wider study: Samples covering the acute and convalescent phases of COVID-19 were provided by collaborators in the United States, Italy and Spain. The prospective study material was composed of cDNA or gDNA derived from T cells, B-cell-depleted T cells, or PBMCs. The sample metadata nearly always contained a de-identified subject ID, COVID-19 status, age in years and sex. Where available, HLA class I and class II types were taken from metadata supplied by the sample provider and were not determined by assay-based typing. The samples were drawn from the first 160 participants of the ongoing ImmuneRACE study and from 1,254 subjects provided by 6 global collaborators. Subjects who had been exposed to COVID-19, were actively infected with it, or had recovered from it provided the deeply sampled blood TCRbeta repertoires that made up the dataset. A freely available public database, intended as a resource for researchers studying the immune response to SARS-CoV-2, is where the repertoires were released.

V lost 3 bases and J lost 9 bases; the stretch between them is 18 bases long. The CDR3 goes from the cysteine to the phenylalanine over 15 residues. Only the CDR3 DNA is retained, 45 bases long and in frame from the first base. According to the germline V gene, CDR1 reads SGHTA and CDR2 reads FQGNSA. What the authors observed across the whole study: The quantity of clinical and demographic metadata differed by source and by participant and was supplied without curation.

As regards this clone: Its antigen target is currently unknown. No per-base quality is available; no much larger clone lies one base away.

One collaborating source in Seattle enrolled patients during active infection and followed them longitudinally through the course of disease. The collaborating institutions used their own protocols to collect whole blood in K2EDTA tubes. For TCRbeta analysis, collaborators shipped samples in one of three forms: frozen whole blood, isolated PBMCs, or DNA extracted from either of those sample types. The immunoSEQ Assay, a bias-controlled multiplex PCR, was used to amplify TCRbeta CDR3 regions from genomic DNA. In the original analysis: The number of nucleated cells in each sample was estimated from the amplification of reference gene primers within the assay. To quantify the absolute abundance of each unique TCRbeta CDR3 rearrangement, sequence reads were collapsed and filtered. For each sample, productive Simpson clonality was calculated as the square root of Simpson's diversity index over productive rearrangements. TCRdb limited this immuneACCESS table to in-frame rearrangements with V and J called. A share of clones is missing; checked studies link under half to unresolved V genes, and the rest is unexplained. From that table come the V and J calls and clone size; the DNA was used to work out D and trimming. This sample lists 150,000 to 180,000 clones; 80% to 90% were detected once. Of the sample, 8.3% is held by the ten largest clones.

This sequence was found in an older woman with COVID-19, enrolled during active disease. The sample consisted of peripheral blood. The chain was built from TRBV7-2 and TRBJ2-1; a weak D assignment points to TRBD1 (5 bases agree). The bases read TGTGCCAGCAGCTTCCGAGGACATGGGGCTAGTGAGCAGTTCTTC. Its coded protein is CASSFRGHGASEQFF.